These 18 T cell receptor beta chains originate from one sample sequenced in a study of T cells after yellow fever vaccination. A single record per CDR3 protein comes from TCRdb applying MiXCR to the 5' RACE reads. Here the sample spans around 120,000 distinct CDR3 sequences, over 12% being singletons. The sample in question was CD8+ T cells sorted from PBMCs, obtained 5 days after the yellow fever booster vaccination. These receptors were taken from a man between 18 and 29 years old who received the YFV17D yellow fever vaccine.

The chain uses TRBV4-3 and TRBJ2-3; D remains unclear. Germline lookup yields CDR1 LGHNA and CDR2 YSLEER. Trimming shortened V by 1 base and J by 5 bases, and 7 bases separated the two germline ends. CDR3 length: 13 amino acids. Written as DNA, the CDR3 is TGCGCCAGCAGCCAAGCGTTTGGAGATACGCAGTATTTT. Its protein is CASSQAFGDTQYF.

CDR3 amino acids: CASSSLYQGMWEQYV. In nucleotides, the CDR3 is TGTGCCAGCAGCTCTTTATATCAGGGGATGTGGGAGCAGTACGTC. The chain carries TRBV13 and TRBJ2-7; possible D gene TRBD1, 6 bases. Deletions cut 4 bases from V and 7 bases from J, with 20 bases between. CDR1 and CDR2 (germline): PRHDT, FYEKMQ (reference sequence). The CDR3 is made up of 15 amino acids.

This clonotype was seen a few times. The gene calls are TRBV20-1 and TRBJ1-2; 8 positions agree with TRBD1. The CDR3 spans 15 residues. The ends lost 0 bases at V and 8 bases at J; junction bases unmatched: 11. Germline-derived CDR1 and CDR2 are DFQATT and SNEGSKA (reference sequence). Written as DNA, the CDR3 is TGCAGTGCTAGAGACTCCGGGACAGGCAATCTGGGCTACACCTTC. Its translation is CSARDSGTGNLGYTF.

This clonotype has a handful of counts. The V call is TRBV7-2, the J call TRBJ2-1, with 11 bases that match TRBD2. The J segment lost 6 bases and the V segment lost 3 bases, leaving 4 bases of the junction unmatched. Germline V CDR1 and CDR2: SGHTA, FQGNSA. CDR3 length: 15 residues. The CDR3 is CASSLLAGGTNEQFF. The CDR3 bases are TGTGCCAGCAGCTTGCTAGCGGGGGGAACCAATGAGCAGTTCTTC.

The chain recombines TRBV6-5 with TRBJ2-7; the D gene could be TRBD1 or TRBD2 (5 bases each). The V end lost 0 bases, the J end lost 6 bases, and 15 bases lay between the germline ends. The CDR3 spans 15 residues. Germline V lookup: CDR1 MNHEY, CDR2 SVGAGI. This CDR3 is CASSYSIGALGEQYV. The CDR3 region has the DNA TGTGCCAGCAGTTACTCGATCGGGGCGCTGGGCGAGCAGTACGTC.

To note about this clonotype: The junction does not match germline at one end; this may be a read error. The gene calls are TRBV6-5 and TRBJ2-3; D is perhaps TRBD1 or TRBD2 (6 bases each). The CDR3 loop spans 13 amino acids. CDR1 is MNHEY and CDR2 is SVGAGI in the germline V gene. The CDR3 here is CACSWGAEDTQYF. As DNA, the CDR3 is TGTGCCTGCAGTTGGGGGGCTGAAGATACGCAGTATTTT.

This clonotype came up a few times. V is TRBV5-1 and J is TRBJ2-7; tentative D call: TRBD2 (5 bases). Germline V gene data show CDR1 as SGHRS and CDR2 as YFSETQ. V lost 4 bases, J lost 3 bases, and 17 bases lay in between. The CDR3 covers 15 residues. CDR3 nucleotides: TGCGCCAGCAGCCCCCTTGCGGGTCGTAGCTACGAGCAGTACTTC. It is translated as CASSPLAGRSYEQYF.

The DNA for the CDR3 is TGTGCCAGCAGGAAGGTGGGGGCTGAAGCTTTCTTT. Translation gives CASRKVGAEAFF. The genes are TRBV7-9 and TRBJ1-1; TRBD1 is a possible D gene (5 bases). The CDR3 has 12 amino acids. V was shortened by 6 bases and J by 6 bases, with 11 bases between the two germline ends. Germline V lookup: CDR1 SEHNR, CDR2 FQNEAQ (reference sequence).

The V call is TRBV10-3, the J call TRBJ1-5; D remains ambiguous. The V and J ends lost 3 bases and 5 bases respectively, with 5 bases between them. The CDR3 sequence is 12 residues long. The germline V gene has CDR1 ENHRY and CDR2 SYGVKD. In DNA, the CDR3 is TGTGCCATCAGTGAAAGGGATCAGCCCCAGCATTTT. Encoded protein: CAISERDQPQHF.

This clonotype was seen just once. The chain recombines TRBV7-8 with TRBJ2-1; 13 nucleotides agree with TRBD2. J gave up 3 bases and V 5 bases, and 4 bases lay outside the gene matches. The CDR3 runs 16 residues. The germline CDR1 and CDR2 sequences are SGHVS and FQNEAQ. Here the CDR3 DNA reads TGTGCCAGCAGCGGGCGACTAGCGGGGGGCTACAATGAGCAGTTCTTC. The encoded protein is CASSGRLAGGYNEQFF.

The sample holds a few counts of this clonotype. The genes are TRBV7-2 and TRBJ2-5, with 8 bases lining up with TRBD2. Germline loops: CDR1 SGHTA, CDR2 FQGNSA. The junction had 8 bases not matched to a gene; V was cut back by 2 bases and J by 0 bases. This CDR3 is 17 amino acids long. CDR3 amino acids: CASSLTAGSGDQETQYF. DNA of the CDR3: TGTGCCAGCAGCTTAACGGCGGGTAGCGGGGACCAAGAGACCCAGTACTTC.

This rearrangement joins TRBV6-5 to TRBJ2-1; the match to TRBD2 covers 7 bases. J lost 5 bases, V lost 8 bases, and 9 bases had no gene match. The CDR3 runs to 14 residues. CDR1 and CDR2 (germline): MNHEY, SVGAGI. CDR3 bases: TGTGCCAGCGGAATGGGAGGGGTACACAATGAGCAGTTCTTC. This codes for CASGMGGVHNEQFF.

This clonotype was counted only a few times. The V gene is TRBV6-5, the J gene TRBJ1-1, with D uncertain. Germline CDR1 reads MNHEY; CDR2 reads SVGAGI. The CDR3 consists of 15 residues. Trimming shortened V by 3 bases and J by 4 bases, and 15 bases separated the two germline ends. CDR3 loop: CASSYYSGSGTEAFF. For the CDR3, the DNA is TGTGCCAGCAGTTATTACAGTGGAAGCGGCACTGAAGCTTTCTTT.

The chain joins TRBV18 to TRBJ1-1, with a possible D match to TRBD1 (5 bases). The CDR3 totals 15 residues. The germline V gene has CDR1 KGHSH and CDR2 LQKENI. Trimming left V 3 bases short and J 1 base short, with 12 bases between. The CDR3 nucleotides are TGTGCCAGCTCACCGGGGGTAATGAAGAACACTGAAGCTTTCTTT. Encoded protein: CASSPGVMKNTEAFF.

This clonotype was seen a handful of times. V is TRBV6-2 or TRBV6-3 and J is TRBJ2-1, with a weak D call TRBD2 (5 bases). CDR1 MNHEY and CDR2 SVGEGT come from the germline V gene. V dropped 6 bases and J dropped 4 bases, with 13 bases sitting between them. This CDR3 has 14 residues. The CDR3 region is CASSLTRVYNEQFF. The CDR3 region has the DNA TGTGCCAGCAGCTTAACGAGGGTGTACAATGAGCAGTTCTTC.

This clonotype showed up just a few times. V is TRBV7-9 and J is TRBJ2-7, with no clear D. Germline CDR1 SEHNR, CDR2 FQNEAQ (reference sequence). This CDR3 is built from 14 residues. The V end was cut by 3 bases, the J end by 0 bases, with 9 bases between. For the CDR3, the DNA is TGTGCCAGCAGCTTTGGCAGAATCTCCTACGAGCAGTACTTC. It yields the protein CASSFGRISYEQYF.

This clonotype was detected only once. V and J are TRBV3-1 and TRBJ2-2; D is perhaps TRBD1 or TRBD2 (5 bases each). Germline CDR1 and CDR2: LGHDT and YNNKEL (reference sequence). V was cut by 3 bases and J by 2 bases, with 19 bases left in between. There are 18 residues in the CDR3. The CDR3: CASSHHQGTTRNTGELFF. DNA for the CDR3: TGTGCCAGCAGCCACCACCAAGGGACCACCCGAAACACCGGGGAGCTGTTTTTT.

This clonotype came up a few times. The V gene is TRBV29-1, the J gene TRBJ2-7; possibly TRBD2 for D (5 bases). Germline V lookup: CDR1 SQVTM, CDR2 ANQGSEA. The length of the CDR3 is 12 residues. Trimming removed 5 bases from V and 2 bases from J, with 10 bases in between. In nucleotides, the CDR3 is TGCAGCGTTTTGAGGGAAACCTACGAGCAGTACTTC. It specifies CSVLRETYEQYF.